What follows is one T cell receptor beta chain and its context. Its antigen is as yet unknown. These data belong to a study of blood T cells in healthy people across ages. Study observations and caveats: Among T cells, TCR beta diversity per million cells dropped roughly linearly as age rose.

With V trimmed by 4 bases and J by 0 bases, 18 bases remained unmatched. Germline V gene data show CDR1 as ENHRY and CDR2 as SYGVKD. There are 22 residues in the CDR3. PCR was performed a second time for about 7 to 12 cycles using a sample-barcoded 5' primer and a J-beta primer mix. Sequencing recovered at least 3 million CDR3-containing paired-end reads from each sample. TCRdb reprocessed the 5' RACE reads via MiXCR and lists one record per CDR3 protein. Of approximately 1.5 million distinct CDR3 sequences listed, about 32% are singletons. Donors were systemically healthy Caucasian individuals from Russia aged roughly 6 to 95 years.

The sample comprised blood. This TCR was sampled from a woman in her twenties or thirties in good health. J is TRBJ2-6 and V is TRBV10-3; TRBD1 matches at 10 bases. The CDR3, as DNA: TGTGCCATCAGTGGGGACTCGGGACAGGGGTACGCCCACGGCTCTGGGGCCAACGTCCTGACTTTC. It specifies CAISGDSGQGYAHGSGANVLTF.